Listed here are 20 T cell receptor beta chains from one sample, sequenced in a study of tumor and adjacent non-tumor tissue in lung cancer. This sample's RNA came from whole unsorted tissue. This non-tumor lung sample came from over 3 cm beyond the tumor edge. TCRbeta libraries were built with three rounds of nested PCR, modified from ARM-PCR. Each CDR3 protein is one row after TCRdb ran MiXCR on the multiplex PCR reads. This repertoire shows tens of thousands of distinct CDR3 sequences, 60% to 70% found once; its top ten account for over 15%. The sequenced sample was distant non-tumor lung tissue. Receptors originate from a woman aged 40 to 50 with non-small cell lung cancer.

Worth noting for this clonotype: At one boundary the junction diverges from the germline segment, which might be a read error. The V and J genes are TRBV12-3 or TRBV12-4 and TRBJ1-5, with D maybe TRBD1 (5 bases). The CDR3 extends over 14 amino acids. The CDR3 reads CDSSYGGKNQSQHF. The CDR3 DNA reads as TGTGACAGCAGTTACGGGGGGAAAAATCAGTCCCAGCATTTT.

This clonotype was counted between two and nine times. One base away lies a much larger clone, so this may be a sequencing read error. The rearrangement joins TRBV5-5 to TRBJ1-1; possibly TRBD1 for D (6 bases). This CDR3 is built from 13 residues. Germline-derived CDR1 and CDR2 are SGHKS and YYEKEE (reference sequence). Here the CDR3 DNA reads TGTGCCAGCACCTTGTGGACAGACCAGGGTGCTTTCTTT. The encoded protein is CASTLWTDQGAFF.

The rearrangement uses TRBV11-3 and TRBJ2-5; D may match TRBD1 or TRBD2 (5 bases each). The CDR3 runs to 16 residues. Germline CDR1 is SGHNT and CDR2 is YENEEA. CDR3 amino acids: CGNSVADNRGRETQYF. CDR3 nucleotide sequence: TGTGGCAACTCGGTTGCGGACAATCGGGGCCGAGAGACCCAGTACTTC.

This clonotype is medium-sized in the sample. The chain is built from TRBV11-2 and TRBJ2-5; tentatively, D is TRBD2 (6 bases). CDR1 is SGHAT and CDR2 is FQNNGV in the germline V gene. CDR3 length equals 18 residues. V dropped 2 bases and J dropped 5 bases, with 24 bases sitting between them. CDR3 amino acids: CASSLRFPSAGQEETQYF. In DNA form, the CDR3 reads TGTGCCAGCAGCTTACGATTCCCTAGCGCGGGTCAGGAGGAGACCCAGTACTTC.

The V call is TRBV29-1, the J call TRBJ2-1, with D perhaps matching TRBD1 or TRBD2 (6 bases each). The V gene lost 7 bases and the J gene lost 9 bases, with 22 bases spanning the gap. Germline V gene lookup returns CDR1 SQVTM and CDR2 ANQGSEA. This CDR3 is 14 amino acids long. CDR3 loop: CSGQGLREFGEQFF. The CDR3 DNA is TGCAGCGGGCAGGGGTTACGGGAGTTCGGTGAGCAGTTCTTC.

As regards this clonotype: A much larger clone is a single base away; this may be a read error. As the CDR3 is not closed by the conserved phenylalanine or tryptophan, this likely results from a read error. The CDR3 region is CASSLPRAGVGSSYNEQFS. The CDR3 bases are TGTGCCAGCAGCTTGCCCCGAGCGGGAGTAGGGTCCTCCTACAATGAGCAGTTCTCC. The rearrangement joins TRBV5-4 to TRBJ2-1; 8 bases are shared with TRBD2. The germline V gene encodes CDR1 SGHNT and CDR2 YYREEE (reference sequence). V shed 1 base, J shed 0 bases, and the junction held 12 bases outside the gene matches. The CDR3 is 19 residues long.

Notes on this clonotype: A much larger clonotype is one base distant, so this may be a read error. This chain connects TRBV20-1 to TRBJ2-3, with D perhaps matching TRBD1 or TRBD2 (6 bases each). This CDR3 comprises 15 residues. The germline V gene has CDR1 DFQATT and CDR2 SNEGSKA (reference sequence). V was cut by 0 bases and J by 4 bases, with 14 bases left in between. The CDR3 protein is CSARDPGGWADTQYF. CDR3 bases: TGCAGTGCTAGAGATCCCGGGGGCTGGGCAGATACGCAGTATTTT.

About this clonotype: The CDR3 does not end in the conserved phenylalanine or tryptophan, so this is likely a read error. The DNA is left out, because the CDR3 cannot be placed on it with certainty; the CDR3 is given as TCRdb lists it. CDR3 loop: CASSQQLNTEASL. The chain combines TRBV4-1 with TRBJ1-1. The CDR3 totals 13 residues, both ends included. CDR1 and CDR2 (germline): MGHRA, YSYEKL.

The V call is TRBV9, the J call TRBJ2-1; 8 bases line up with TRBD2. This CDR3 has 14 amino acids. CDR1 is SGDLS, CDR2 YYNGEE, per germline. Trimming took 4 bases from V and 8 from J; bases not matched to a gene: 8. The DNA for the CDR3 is TGTGCCAGCAGCCCCCGACTAGCGAGAGATGAGCAGTTCTTC. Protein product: CASSPRLARDEQFF. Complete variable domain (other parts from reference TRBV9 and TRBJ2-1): DSGVTQTPKHLITATGQRVTLRCSPRSGDLSVYWYQQSLDQGLQFLIQYYNGEERAKGNILERFSAQQFPDLHSELNLSSLELGDSALYFCASSPRLARDEQFFGPGTRLTVL.

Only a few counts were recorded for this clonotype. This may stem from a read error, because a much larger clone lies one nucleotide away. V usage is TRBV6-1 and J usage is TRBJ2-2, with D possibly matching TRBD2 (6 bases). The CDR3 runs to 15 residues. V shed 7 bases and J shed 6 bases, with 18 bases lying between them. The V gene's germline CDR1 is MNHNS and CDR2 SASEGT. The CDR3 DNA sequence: TGTGCCAGCATGAGACTATCGGGAGAACCCGGGGAGCTGTTTTTT. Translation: CASMRLSGEPGELFF.

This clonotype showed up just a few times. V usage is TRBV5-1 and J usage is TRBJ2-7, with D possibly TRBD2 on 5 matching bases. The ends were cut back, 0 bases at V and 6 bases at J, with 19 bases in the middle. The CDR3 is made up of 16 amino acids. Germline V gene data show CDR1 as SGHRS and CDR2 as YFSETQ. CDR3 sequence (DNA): TGCGCCAGCAGCTTGGGTGGACCGGGATATCCGGGCGAGCAGTACTTC. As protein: CASSLGGPGYPGEQYF.

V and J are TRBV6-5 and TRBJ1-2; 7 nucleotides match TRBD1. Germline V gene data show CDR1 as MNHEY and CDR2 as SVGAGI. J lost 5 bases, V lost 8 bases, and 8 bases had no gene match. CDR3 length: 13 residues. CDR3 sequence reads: CASCPDRSYGYTF. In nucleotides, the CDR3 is TGTGCCAGCTGTCCGGACAGGAGTTATGGCTACACCTTC.

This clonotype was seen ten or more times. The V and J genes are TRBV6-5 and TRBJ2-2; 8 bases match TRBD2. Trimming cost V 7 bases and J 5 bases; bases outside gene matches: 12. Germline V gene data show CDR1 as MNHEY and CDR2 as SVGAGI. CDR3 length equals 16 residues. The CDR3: CASTSTAGGRTGELFF. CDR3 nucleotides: TGTGCCAGCACCTCCACTGCGGGGGGCAGGACCGGGGAGCTGTTTTTT.

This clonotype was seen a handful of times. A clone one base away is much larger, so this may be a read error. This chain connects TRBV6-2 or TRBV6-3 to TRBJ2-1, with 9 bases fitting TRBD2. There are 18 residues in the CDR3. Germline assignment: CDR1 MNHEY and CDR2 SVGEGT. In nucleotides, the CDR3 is TGTGCCAGCAGTCCTCTGAGTAGCGGGGGCCTCCATTACAATGAGCAATTCTTC. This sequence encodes CASSPLSSGGLHYNEQFF.

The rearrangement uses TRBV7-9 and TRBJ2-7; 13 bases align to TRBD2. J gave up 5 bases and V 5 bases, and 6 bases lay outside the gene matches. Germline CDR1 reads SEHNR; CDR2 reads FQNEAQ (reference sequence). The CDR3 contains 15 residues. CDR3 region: CASSRTSGSQNEQYF. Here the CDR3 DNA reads TGTGCCAGCAGCCGGACTAGCGGGAGCCAAAACGAGCAGTACTTC.

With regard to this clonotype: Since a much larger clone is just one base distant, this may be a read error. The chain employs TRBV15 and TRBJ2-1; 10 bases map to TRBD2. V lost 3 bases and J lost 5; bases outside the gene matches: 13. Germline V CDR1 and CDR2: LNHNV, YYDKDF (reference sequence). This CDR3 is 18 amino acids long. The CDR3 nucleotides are TGTGCCACCAGCAGTCCTCTAGCGGGAGACCGAATAAACAATGAGCAGTTCTTC. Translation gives CATSSPLAGDRINNEQFF. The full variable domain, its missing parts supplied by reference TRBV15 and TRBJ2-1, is DAMVIQNPRYQVTQFGKPVTLSCSQTLNHNVMYWYQQKSSQAPKLLFHYYDKDFNNEADTPDNFQSRRPNTSFCFLDIRSPGLGDTAMYLCATSSPLAGDRINNEQFFGPGTRLTVL.

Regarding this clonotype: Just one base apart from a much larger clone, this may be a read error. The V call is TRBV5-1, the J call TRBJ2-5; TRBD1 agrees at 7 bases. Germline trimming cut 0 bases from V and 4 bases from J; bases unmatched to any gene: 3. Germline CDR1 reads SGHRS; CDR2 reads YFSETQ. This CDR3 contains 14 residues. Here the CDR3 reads CASSLATGRETQYF. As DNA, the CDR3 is TGCGCCAGCAGCTTGGCGACAGGGCGAGAGACCCAGTACTTC.

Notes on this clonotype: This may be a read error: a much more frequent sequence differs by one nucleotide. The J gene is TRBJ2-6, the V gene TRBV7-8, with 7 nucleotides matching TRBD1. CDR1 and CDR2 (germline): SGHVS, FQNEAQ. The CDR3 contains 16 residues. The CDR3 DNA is TGTGCCAGCAGCTTAATCAGGGGGTCTGGGGCCAACGTCCTGATTTTC. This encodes CASSLIRGSGANVLIF. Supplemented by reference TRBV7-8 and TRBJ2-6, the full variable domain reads GAGVSQSPRYKVAKRGQDVALRCDPISGHVSLFWYQQALGQGPEFLTYFQNEAQLDKSGLPSDRFFAERPEGSVSTLKIQRTQQEDSAVYLCASSLIRGSGANVLIFGAGSRLTVL.

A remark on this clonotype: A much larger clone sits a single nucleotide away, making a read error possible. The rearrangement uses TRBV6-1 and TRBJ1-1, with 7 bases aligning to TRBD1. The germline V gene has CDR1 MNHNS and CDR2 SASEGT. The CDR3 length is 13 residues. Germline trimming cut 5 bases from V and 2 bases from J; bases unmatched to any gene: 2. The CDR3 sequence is CASSNRGNTEAFF. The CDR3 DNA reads TGTGCCAGCAGTAACAGGGGAAACACTGAAGCTTTCTTT.

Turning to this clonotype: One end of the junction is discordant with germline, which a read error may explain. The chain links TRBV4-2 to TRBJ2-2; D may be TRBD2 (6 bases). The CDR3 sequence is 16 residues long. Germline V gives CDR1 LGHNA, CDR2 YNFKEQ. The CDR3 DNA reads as TGTGCTTGCAGCCAAGATTTTTTAGCGGCCACCTGGGAGCTGTTTTTT. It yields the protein CACSQDFLAATWELFF.